These 21 T cell receptor beta chains originate from one sample sequenced in a study of T cell changes during pregnancy in multiple sclerosis. The protocol was immunoSEQ multiplex PCR, while the TCRdb copy is restricted to in-frame clones and leaves out a portion. In the table there are around 72,000 clones, around 92% of which are singletons. Sample: peripheral blood, taken in the third trimester of pregnancy. The receptors stem from a female donor in good health, enrolled as a control in a pregnancy study.

The J gene is TRBJ2-1, the V gene TRBV7-9; 7 positions agree with TRBD2. The CDR3 contains 15 residues. With V trimmed by 4 bases and J by 6 bases, 9 bases remained unmatched. The V gene's germline CDR1 is SEHNR and CDR2 FQNEAQ (reference sequence). The CDR3 loop is CASSSRLAGINEQFF. DNA for the CDR3: TGTGCCAGCAGCTCCCGACTAGCTGGGATCAATGAGCAGTTCTTC.

The chain uses TRBV2 and TRBJ1-3, with D unresolved. With 0 bases removed from V and 0 bases from J, the gap between germline ends came to 9 bases. Germline V CDR1 and CDR2: SNHLY, FYNNEI. The CDR3 totals 16 residues. As DNA, the CDR3 is TGTGCCAGCAGTGAAGCGTTGGTGAGCTCTGGAAACACCATATATTTT. It encodes CASSEALVSSGNTIYF.

The count of this clone is one. This chain links TRBV29-1 with TRBJ1-2; 7 bases are a match to TRBD1. The germline gives CDR1 SQVTM, CDR2 ANQGSEA. V was clipped by 1 base and J by 4 bases; unmatched bases: 12. There are 16 residues in the CDR3. CDR3 DNA: TGCAGCGTTGAAGGTGCCCCTCCAGGGGGAGGCTATGGCTACACCTTC. The encoded protein is CSVEGAPPGGGYGYTF.

The J gene is TRBJ2-7, the V gene TRBV25-1; the D gene is possibly TRBD1 (5 bases). The V end lost 4 bases, the J end lost 1 base, and 11 bases lay between the germline ends. The germline V gene encodes CDR1 MGHDK and CDR2 SYGVNS. The CDR3 extends over 14 amino acids. CDR3 bases: TGTGCCAGCAGTGCGTCGACAGCGTCCTACGAGCAGTACTTC. Translated, it gives CASSASTASYEQYF.

CDR3 bases: TGTGCCAGCAGCCAAAACAGGGCGATCCAAGAGACCCAGTACTTC. Translation: CASSQNRAIQETQYF. V and J are TRBV5-4 and TRBJ2-5, with D possibly being TRBD1 (6 bases). In germline, CDR1 is SGHNT, CDR2 YYREEE (reference sequence). CDR3 length: 15 residues. V was trimmed by 4 bases and J by 1 base, leaving 14 bases between them.

V and J are TRBV7-9 and TRBJ1-5; D is unresolved. This CDR3 has 14 residues. V dropped 3 bases and J dropped 5 bases, with 11 bases sitting between them. CDR1 is SEHNR and CDR2 is FQNEAQ in the germline V gene (reference sequence). The CDR3 sequence: CASSFESSYQPQHF. CDR3 nucleotide sequence: TGTGCCAGCAGCTTTGAATCCAGTTATCAGCCCCAGCATTTT.

This chain connects TRBV18 to TRBJ1-2, with D perhaps TRBD1 (5 bases). Germline lookup yields CDR1 KGHSH and CDR2 LQKENI. The CDR3 contains 15 residues. V was cut by 4 bases and J by 2 bases, with 14 bases left in between. The CDR3 region is CASSHTGRGNYGYTF. The CDR3 DNA reads TGTGCCAGCTCACATACGGGACGGGGGAACTATGGCTACACCTTC. The full variable domain, its missing parts supplied by reference TRBV18 and TRBJ1-2, is NAGVMQNPRHLVRRRGQEARLRCSPMKGHSHVYWYRQLPEEGLKFMVYLQKENIIDESGMPKERFSAEFPKEGPSILRIQQVVRGDSAAYFCASSHTGRGNYGYTFGSGTRLTVV.

The chain joins TRBV27 to TRBJ1-1, with D perhaps TRBD1 (6 bases). With 5 bases removed from V and 1 base from J, the gap between germline ends came to 11 bases. The CDR3 is 14 amino acids. CDR1 is MNHEY, CDR2 SMNVEV, per germline (reference sequence). The CDR3 coding sequence is TGTGCCAGCAGTCTAGGGGGTTGGAACACTGAAGCTTTCTTT. Translated, it gives CASSLGGWNTEAFF.

The chain carries TRBV12-5 and TRBJ1-4, with TRBD1 matching 8 bases. V was pared by 4 bases and J by 6 bases, with 4 bases of the junction left unmatched. The germline CDR1 and CDR2 sequences are LGHNT and FRNRAP. This CDR3 contains 14 residues. The CDR3 is CASGSGTGYEKLFF. The DNA of the CDR3 is TGTGCTAGTGGTTCCGGGACAGGTTATGAAAAACTGTTTTTT.

The CDR3 is CASSQGPGQGRKEQFF. DNA of the CDR3: TGTGCCAGCAGCCAAGGACCGGGACAGGGTCGCAAGGAGCAGTTCTTC. V and J are TRBV11-3 and TRBJ2-1; 9 positions match TRBD1. The V gene's germline CDR1 is SGHNT and CDR2 YENEEA. V lost 5 bases, J lost 10 bases, and 15 bases stayed unmatched. This CDR3 is built from 16 residues.

This clone was seen a handful of times. This chain links TRBV10-3 with TRBJ1-3; the match to TRBD1 covers 7 bases. This CDR3 contains 15 residues. Germline V lookup: CDR1 ENHRY, CDR2 SYGVKD. V trimming: 2 bases; J trimming: 2 bases; junction bases outside the gene matches: 3. For the CDR3, the DNA is TGTGCCATCAGTGAGGTGACAGGGACTGGAAACACCATATATTTT. The encoded protein is CAISEVTGTGNTIYF.

This clone was detected a few times. The J gene is TRBJ2-7, the V gene TRBV4-3, with D possibly TRBD1 on 6 matching bases. CDR1 and CDR2 (germline): LGHNA, YSLEER. Deletions cut 5 bases from V and 4 bases from J, with 15 bases between. The CDR3 contains 14 residues. CDR3 protein: CASSEATGRYEQYF. CDR3 DNA sequence: TGCGCCAGCAGCGAAGCCACAGGGCGGTACGAGCAGTACTTC.

V is TRBV29-1 and J is TRBJ1-1, with TRBD1 matching over 7 bases. CDR3 length: 11 residues. After removal of 4 bases from V and 11 bases from J, the junction contained 7 bases not matched to a gene. Looked up from germline, CDR1 is SQVTM and CDR2 is ANQGSEA. Here the CDR3 reads CSVATGRWAFF. The CDR3 DNA reads as TGCAGCGTTGCGACAGGGAGGTGGGCTTTCTTT.

This rearrangement joins TRBV6-5 to TRBJ1-2; a weak D match, TRBD1 (5 bases). V was cut by 4 bases and J by 7 bases, with 22 bases left in between. CDR3 length: 16 residues. Germline loops: CDR1 MNHEY, CDR2 SVGAGI. CDR3 sequence reads: CASSSSANGATRGYTF. The DNA for the CDR3 is TGTGCCAGCAGTTCTTCAGCAAATGGGGCAACCCGTGGCTACACCTTC.

The chain carries TRBV28 and TRBJ1-1; 10 nucleotides line up with TRBD1. This CDR3 is 15 amino acids long. From germline, CDR1 is MDHEN and CDR2 SYDVKM. After removal of 5 bases from V and 5 bases from J, the junction contained 8 bases not matched to a gene. The CDR3 spells CASSMTGGLWTEAFF. CDR3 sequence (DNA): TGTGCCAGCAGTATGACAGGGGGCTTATGGACTGAAGCTTTCTTT. Variable domain in full (rest from reference TRBV28 and TRBJ1-1): DVKVTQSSRYLVKRTGEKVFLECVQDMDHENMFWYRQDPGLGLRLIYFSYDVKMKEKGDIPEGYSVSREKKERFSLILESASTNQTSMYLCASSMTGGLWTEAFFGQGTRLTVV.

The table lists this clone with a count of one. The chain employs TRBV6-5 and TRBJ2-2, with D possibly TRBD1 on 6 matching bases. Trimming stripped 6 bases from V and 7 bases from J, with 15 bases between. CDR3 length equals 14 residues. Per the germline V gene, CDR1 is MNHEY and CDR2 is SVGAGI. This chain's CDR3 is CASRLYRVGGELFF. The CDR3 DNA reads TGTGCCAGCAGACTATACAGGGTCGGCGGGGAGCTGTTTTTT.

The chain combines TRBV19 with TRBJ2-7; 11 bases are a match to TRBD2. V shed 7 bases and J 1 base; nucleotides not matched to a gene: 6. Germline values: CDR1 LNHDA, CDR2 SQIVND (reference sequence). The CDR3 has 15 amino acids. CDR3 residues: CASTHSGGASYEQYF. The DNA for the CDR3 is TGTGCCAGTACTCATAGCGGGGGGGCATCCTACGAGCAGTACTTC.

This clone was found a few times. The chain employs TRBV6-4 and TRBJ2-1, with 7 positions matching TRBD2. Per the germline V gene, CDR1 is MRHNA and CDR2 is SNTAGT. This CDR3 comprises 16 residues. V shed 0 bases, J shed 6 bases, and the junction held 8 bases outside the gene matches. The CDR3 nucleotides are TGTGCCAGCAGTGACTCGGGGCGGGAGAACATCAATGAGCAGTTCTTC. Encoded protein: CASSDSGRENINEQFF.

The V and J genes are TRBV7-2 and TRBJ1-1, with 11 bases lining up with TRBD1. Unmatched junction bases numbered 5, after V lost 4 bases and J lost 4 bases. Germline CDR1 reads SGHTA; CDR2 reads FQGNSA. This CDR3 comprises 15 residues. The CDR3 coding sequence is TGTGCCAGCAGCTCCGGACAGGGGGCTGGCACTGAAGCTTTCTTT. As protein: CASSSGQGAGTEAFF.

This clone was seen just once. This chain links TRBV25-1 with TRBJ1-2, with D unclear. V was cut by 3 bases and J by 0 bases, with 8 bases left in between. This CDR3 has 14 amino acids. Germline lookup yields CDR1 MGHDK and CDR2 SYGVNS. The DNA of the CDR3 is TGTGCCAGCAGTGAGCCGGGATCTAACTATGGCTACACCTTC. This sequence encodes CASSEPGSNYGYTF.

This clone occurred a few times. The gene calls are TRBV30 and TRBJ1-1, with 7 nucleotides matching TRBD1. Per the germline V gene, CDR1 is GTSNPN and CDR2 is SVGIG (reference sequence). The CDR3 length is 13 residues. J gave up 11 bases and V 0 bases, and 9 bases lay outside the gene matches. The CDR3 sequence: CAWSVPTGADAFF. The DNA for the CDR3 is TGTGCCTGGAGTGTACCCACAGGGGCGGACGCTTTCTTT.